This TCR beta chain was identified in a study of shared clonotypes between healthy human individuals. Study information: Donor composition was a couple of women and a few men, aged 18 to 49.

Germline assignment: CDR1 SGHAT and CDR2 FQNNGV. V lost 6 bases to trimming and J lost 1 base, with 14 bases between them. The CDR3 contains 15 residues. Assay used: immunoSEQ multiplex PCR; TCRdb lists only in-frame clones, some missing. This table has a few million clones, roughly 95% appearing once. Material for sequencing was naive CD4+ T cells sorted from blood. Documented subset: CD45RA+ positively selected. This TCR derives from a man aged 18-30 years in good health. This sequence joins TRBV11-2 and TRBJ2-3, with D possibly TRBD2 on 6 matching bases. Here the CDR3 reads CASSLTPGGTDTQYF. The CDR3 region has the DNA TGTGCCAGCAGTTTGACCCCGGGGGGCACAGATACGCAGTATTTT.